The 9 T cell receptor beta chains listed next were all sequenced from one sample in a study of shared clonotypes between healthy human individuals (dated by TCRdb to the early 2020s). Libraries came from the immunoSEQ multiplex PCR assay. The immuneACCESS repertoire file appears here via TCRdb, limited to in-frame rearrangements. These files lack a portion of the clones; in checked studies, under half of the deficit traces to unresolved V genes, and the cause of the others is not known. For this sample there are roughly 700,000 clones; roughly 70% appear just once. 1.5% to 2% of the sample belongs to the ten largest clones. Sequenced sample: memory CD4+ T cells sorted from blood. This sample's cell subset or site label indicates: CD45RA-negative fraction. The receptors were sampled from a woman aged 25 to 39 in good health.

V gene TRBV11-2 combines with J gene TRBJ2-6; TRBD1 matches at 9 bases. The V segment lost 7 bases and the J segment 4 bases; nucleotides outside the gene matches: 11. The CDR3 runs to 17 residues. Germline V CDR1 and CDR2: SGHAT, FQNNGV. The CDR3 reads CASTAQGQGSGANVLTF. CDR3 coding DNA: TGTGCCAGCACAGCCCAGGGACAGGGATCAGGGGCCAACGTCCTGACTTTC.

V usage is TRBV6-6 and J usage is TRBJ2-2, with D unresolved. Per germline, CDR1 MNHNY and CDR2 SVGAGI (reference sequence). This CDR3 is 13 amino acids long. The germline V and J ends were trimmed by 8 bases and 4 bases, with 11 bases remaining between them. The CDR3 reads CASSKSRTGELFF. DNA for the CDR3: TGTGCCAGCTCCAAGTCCCGCACCGGGGAGCTGTTTTTT.

CDR3 DNA sequence: TGTGCCAGCTCACAGGGCGGGGACTATGGCTACACCTTC. This translates into CASSQGGDYGYTF. The gene calls are TRBV18 and TRBJ1-2; unclear D gene. Germline CDR1 is KGHSH and CDR2 is LQKENI. The CDR3 loop spans 13 amino acids. Trimming shortened V by 4 bases and J by 3 bases, and 9 bases separated the two germline ends.

This rearrangement joins TRBV27 to TRBJ1-2; D not resolved. CDR3 length equals 14 residues. The germline V gene encodes CDR1 MNHEY and CDR2 SMNVEV (reference sequence). Trimming took 2 bases from V and 2 from J, leaving 9 bases between them. The CDR3 here is CASSLAGSNYGYTF. Written as DNA, the CDR3 is TGTGCCAGCAGTTTAGCGGGGTCGAACTATGGCTACACCTTC.

The chain couples TRBV27 to TRBJ2-1; the match to TRBD2 covers 8 bases. Unmatched junction bases numbered 9, after V lost 6 bases and J lost 2 bases. From germline, CDR1 is MNHEY and CDR2 SMNVEV (reference sequence). CDR3 length: 16 amino acids. The CDR3 is CASRALLTSAYNEQFF. The CDR3, as DNA: TGTGCCAGCAGAGCCCTCCTGACTAGCGCCTACAATGAGCAGTTCTTC.

The CDR3 here is CASSLWGEVDTQYF. CDR3 in DNA: TGTGCCAGCAGCTTGTGGGGCGAGGTAGATACGCAGTATTTT. The rearrangement joins TRBV5-4 to TRBJ2-3, with D possibly TRBD1 on 5 matching bases. Germline CDR1 SGHNT, CDR2 YYREEE (reference sequence). V was cut by 1 base and J by 5 bases, with 11 bases left in between. This CDR3 has 14 amino acids.

The CDR3 bases are TGCGCCAGCAGCCGTACTGAGGGGGGCGAATCTAACTATGGCTACACCTTC. Its protein is CASSRTEGGESNYGYTF. This sequence joins TRBV5-1 and TRBJ1-2; a possible D gene is TRBD1 (6 bases). Germline V lookup: CDR1 SGHRS, CDR2 YFSETQ. V lost 4 bases, J lost 0 bases, and 19 bases lay in between. This CDR3 comprises 17 residues.

This chain links TRBV27 with TRBJ2-5, with TRBD2 matching 10 bases. CDR3 length: 15 amino acids. CDR1 MNHEY and CDR2 SMNVEV come from the germline V gene (reference sequence). V was pared by 5 bases and J by 4 bases, with 7 bases of the junction left unmatched. In nucleotides, the CDR3 is TGTGCCAGCAGTATCGCTAGCGGGAGTGGAGAGACCCAGTACTTC. Protein: CASSIASGSGETQYF.

The genes are TRBV5-1 and TRBJ2-7, with TRBD1 as a possible D gene (6 bases). Germline V gene lookup returns CDR1 SGHRS and CDR2 YFSETQ. The V gene lost 4 bases and the J gene lost 4 bases, with 15 bases spanning the gap. The CDR3 is 14 amino acids. CDR3: CASSQEQGIYEQYF. Here the CDR3 DNA reads TGCGCCAGCAGCCAGGAACAGGGCATTTACGAGCAGTACTTC.